In its sample, the clone carrying this T cell receptor (beta chain) was seen a few times. Its cognate antigen is unknown. The data derive from a study of beta chain features in type 1 diabetes. General study points: In every one of the four CD4+ subsets, TCRB CDR3s were moderately but significantly shorter in Type 1 diabetes patients. There was a possibility that cDNA sequencing over-represented cells with high TCR expression.

Via the markers CD45RO/CCR7/CD25/CD127/CD95/CD27, stem cell-like memory, regulatory, central memory and naive CD4+ cells were sorted. V was trimmed by 5 bases and J by 5 bases, leaving 9 bases between them. The CDR3 contains 11 residues. CDR1 and CDR2 from the germline V gene are DFQATT and SNEGSKA (reference sequence). TCRB transcripts that were expressed got sequenced, as all of the isolated RNA had been reverse transcribed. Data came from immunoSEQ multiplex PCR; TCRdb stores just in-frame clones and leaves some out. The data show some 660,000 clones, over 13% seen once. The chain combines TRBV20-1 with TRBJ2-5, with D uncertain. The sample comprised naive CD4+ T cells from blood. The receptor comes from a young man with type 1 diabetes. As DNA, the CDR3 is TGCAGTGCTTACCTAGGGGAGACCCAGTACTTC. Translation: CSAYLGETQYF.